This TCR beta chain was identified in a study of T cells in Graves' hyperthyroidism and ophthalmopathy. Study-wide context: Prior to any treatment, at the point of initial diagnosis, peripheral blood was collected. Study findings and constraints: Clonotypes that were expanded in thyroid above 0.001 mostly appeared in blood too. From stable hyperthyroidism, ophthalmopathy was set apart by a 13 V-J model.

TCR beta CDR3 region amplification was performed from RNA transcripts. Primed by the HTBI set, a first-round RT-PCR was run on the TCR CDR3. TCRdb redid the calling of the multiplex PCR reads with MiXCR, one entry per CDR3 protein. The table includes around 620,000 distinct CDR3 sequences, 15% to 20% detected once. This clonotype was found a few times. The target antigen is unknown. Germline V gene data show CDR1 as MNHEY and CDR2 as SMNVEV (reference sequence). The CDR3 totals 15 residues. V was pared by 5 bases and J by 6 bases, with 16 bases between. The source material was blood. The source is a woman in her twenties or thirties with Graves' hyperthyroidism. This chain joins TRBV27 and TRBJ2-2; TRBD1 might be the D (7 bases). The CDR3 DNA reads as TGTGCCAGCAGTCCGAGGACAGGAGGGGCCGGGGAGCTGTTTTTT. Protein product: CASSPRTGGAGELFF.